This T cell receptor beta chain was sequenced in a study of early T cells in non-severe SARS-CoV-2 infection. The wider study: Alpha and beta chains were unpaired, from unsorted whole-blood bulk RNA. Findings and limits, study-wide: VDJdb-based matching was biased toward anti-spike CD8 responses and missed private and CD4 specificities.

CDR1 and CDR2 from the germline V gene are SGHNT and YYREEE (reference sequence). The CDR3 is 14 amino acids. Trimming took 4 bases from V and 2 from J, leaving 10 bases between them. cDNA molecules, individually, were tagged with unique molecular identifiers. Each CDR3 protein gets one entry after TCRdb re-called the 5' RACE reads with MiXCR. The data show about 29,000 distinct CDR3 sequences, with around 5% seen just once and over 6% held by the top ten. With respect to this clonotype: Its specificity is unknown.

What was sequenced was whole blood. The clonotype comes from an adult who was a healthcare worker with PCR-confirmed SARS-CoV-2 infection or an uninfected control (not recorded which). The chain combines TRBV5-4 with TRBJ2-4; D gene unclear. Here the CDR3 reads CASSPQFPKNIQYF. The CDR3 DNA follows: TGTGCCAGCAGCCCACAGTTCCCCAAAAACATTCAGTACTTC.